This T cell receptor (beta chain) was sequenced during a study of control samples from healthy donors and cancer patients. Assay: immunoSEQ multiplex PCR; the TCRdb copy retains only in-frame clones and omits some. The sample includes around 100,000 clones, approximately 86% seen only once; the top ten take 12% to 15%. The CDR3 length is 14 residues. Germline CDR1 is SNHLY and CDR2 is FYNNEI. Trimming removed 3 bases from V and 2 bases from J; junction bases left unmatched: 2. The sequence was collected from a man younger than 40 in good health. Sequences were obtained from blood. The chain combines TRBV2 with TRBJ2-7, with 9 positions matching TRBD1. The CDR3: CASSERQGAYEQYF. As DNA, the CDR3 is TGTGCCAGCAGTGAGAGACAGGGGGCCTACGAGCAGTACTTC.